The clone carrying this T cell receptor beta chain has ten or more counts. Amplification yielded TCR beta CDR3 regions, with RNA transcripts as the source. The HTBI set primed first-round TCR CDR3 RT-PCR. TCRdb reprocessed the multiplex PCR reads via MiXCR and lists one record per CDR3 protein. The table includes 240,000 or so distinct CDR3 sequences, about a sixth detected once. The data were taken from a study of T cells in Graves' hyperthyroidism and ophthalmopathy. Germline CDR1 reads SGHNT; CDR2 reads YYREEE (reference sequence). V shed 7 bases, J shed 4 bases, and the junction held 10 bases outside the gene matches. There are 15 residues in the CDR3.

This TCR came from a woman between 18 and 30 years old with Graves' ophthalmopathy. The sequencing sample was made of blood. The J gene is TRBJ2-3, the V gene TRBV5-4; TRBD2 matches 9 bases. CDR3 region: CASESGSGRSDTQYF. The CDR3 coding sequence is TGTGCCAGCGAATCGGGTAGCGGGAGATCAGATACGCAGTATTTT.